The 7 T cell receptor beta chains listed next were all sequenced from one sample in a study of response to subunit inactivated influenza vaccine. MiXCR was run by TCRdb on the RT-PCR reads, yielding one entry per CDR3 protein. This repertoire shows about 540,000 distinct CDR3 sequences, less than 25% found once; its top ten account for 2.8%. This sample was shared with a second study, whose subject was T cells expressing NK-cell markers. That work adds: 5'RACE template switching built TCR beta cDNA with unique molecular identifiers.

The specimen was CD4+ T cells sorted from PBMCs, collected less than 13 days after vaccination. The source is a man in his forties or fifties who received an inactivated influenza vaccine.

This chain joins TRBV11-2 and TRBJ2-3; D is undetermined. The CDR3 has 14 amino acids. CDR1 is SGHAT and CDR2 is FQNNGV in the germline V gene. The ends were cut back, 1 base at V and 3 bases at J, with 8 bases in the middle. This chain's CDR3 is CASSLGSETDTQYF. The DNA for the CDR3 is TGTGCCAGCAGCTTAGGGTCAGAGACAGATACGCAGTATTTT.

The chain uses TRBV4-2 and TRBJ2-3; 9 bases match TRBD2. With 7 bases clipped from V and 6 bases from J, the junction kept 14 bases outside the gene matches. The CDR3 is 16 residues long. The V gene's germline CDR1 is LGHNA and CDR2 YNFKEQ. This CDR3 is CASNPLGSGRIDTQYF. The DNA for the CDR3 is TGTGCCAGCAACCCCCTGGGTAGCGGGAGAATTGATACGCAGTATTTT.

The V call is TRBV5-1, the J call TRBJ2-5; no reliable D call. CDR1 is SGHRS and CDR2 is YFSETQ in the germline V gene. V gave up 0 bases and J gave up 5 bases, with 14 bases separating them. The CDR3 covers 15 residues. The CDR3 here is CASSLEQRGFETQYF. As DNA, the CDR3 is TGCGCCAGCAGCTTGGAGCAGCGTGGATTCGAGACCCAGTACTTC. Drawing the rest from reference TRBV5-1 and TRBJ2-5, the complete variable domain is KAGVTQTPRYLIKTRGQQVTLSCSPISGHRSVSWYQQTPGQGLQFLFEYFSETQRNKGNFPGRFSGRQFSNSRSEMNVSTLELGDSALYLCASSLEQRGFETQYFGPGTRLLVL.

This clonotype has only a few counts. The V call is TRBV20-1, the J call TRBJ2-3; no reliable D call. This CDR3 is 14 amino acids long. Trimming pared 3 bases from V and 1 base from J, leaving 11 bases between. CDR1 DFQATT and CDR2 SNEGSKA come from the germline V gene (reference sequence). CDR3 loop: CSASSGFGTDTQYF. The CDR3 DNA reads as TGCAGTGCTAGTTCGGGTTTCGGCACAGATACGCAGTATTTT.

This chain links TRBV6-2 or TRBV6-3 with TRBJ1-2, with D possibly matching TRBD1 (5 bases). The CDR3 consists of 12 residues. V was shortened by 5 bases and J by 4 bases, with 8 bases between the two germline ends. CDR1 is MNHEY and CDR2 is SVGEGT in the germline V gene. CDR3 sequence: CASSRRVYGYTF. Written as DNA, the CDR3 is TGTGCCAGCAGTCGCAGGGTCTATGGCTACACCTTC.

This clonotype has just a few counts. The rearrangement joins TRBV28 to TRBJ2-7; D possibly corresponds to TRBD2 (5 bases). Looked up from germline, CDR1 is MDHEN and CDR2 is SYDVKM. CDR3 size: 16 residues. V was pared by 3 bases and J by 4 bases, with 19 bases between. In nucleotides, the CDR3 is TGTGCCAGCAGTTTTGAGCAGCTACAAAGAGGGTACGAGCAGTACTTC. Protein: CASSFEQLQRGYEQYF.

The CDR3 sequence: CASNFRPRGLNEQFF. The CDR3 DNA sequence: TGTGCCAGCAATTTTCGCCCCAGGGGGTTGAATGAGCAGTTCTTC. This chain joins TRBV2 and TRBJ2-1, with 7 bases aligning to TRBD1. This CDR3 is 15 amino acids long. Germline V gene sequence: CDR1 SNHLY, CDR2 FYNNEI. With 7 bases clipped from V and 7 bases from J, the junction kept 13 bases outside the gene matches.